This is a list of T cell receptor beta chains from one sample in a study of cytotoxic CD8 clonotypes in ibrutinib-treated CLL. Only in-frame clones appear in the TCRdb table, and some are missing; sequencing was by immunoSEQ multiplex PCR. The sample records more than 200,000 clones, roughly 70% being singletons. The sequencing used PBMCs, collected after 24 months of ibrutinib treatment. All receptors derive from a human donor with chronic lymphocytic leukemia. CDR3s include the opening cysteine and the closing phenylalanine or tryptophan. A D gene is named only where the DNA matches it firmly. Some rows have no size entry. The others give once, few or many, or a class for an expanded clone.

V	J	size	D	CDR3	DNA
TRBV1	TRBJ1-5	once	-	CTSSQEVEGECNQPQHF	TGCACCAGCAGCCAAGAGGTAGAGGGCGAATGCAATCAGCCCCAGCATTTT
TRBV19	TRBJ1-5	-	TRBD1	CASSILPGQGVGQPQHF	TGTGCCAGTAGTATTCTCCCGGGACAGGGAGTAGGACAGCCCCAGCATTTT
TRBV4-1	TRBJ2-1	few	TRBD2	CASSHVGLASDEQFF	TGCGCCAGCAGCCATGTAGGACTAGCGTCCGATGAGCAGTTCTTC
TRBV15	TRBJ1-2	-	-	CATSRDPDRVGMGTF	-
TRBV9	TRBJ2-3	-	TRBD2	CASSGLAVRGADTQYF	TGTGCCAGCAGCGGCCTAGCGGTAAGGGGTGCAGATACGCAGTATTTT
TRBV19	TRBJ1-1	once	-	CASSIASEAFF	TGTGCCAGTAGTATTGCTAGTGAAGCTTTCTTT
TRBV2	TRBJ2-1	few	TRBD2	CASSETGRAREQFF	TGTGCCAGCAGTGAAACGGGGAGGGCCCGGGAGCAGTTCTTC
TRBV7-2	TRBJ1-5	-	-	CASSLQSFGGNQPQHF	TGTGCCAGCAGCTTACAGTCTTTTGGGGGCAATCAGCCCCAGCATTTT
TRBV9	TRBJ2-1	-	-	CASSVGGLIDEQFF	TGTGCCAGCAGCGTCGGGGGTCTTATAGATGAGCAGTTCTTC
TRBV9	TRBJ2-5	-	TRBD2	CASSVGTSVGQETQYF	TGTGCCAGCAGCGTAGGGACTAGCGTCGGGCAAGAGACCCAGTACTTC
TRBV12-5	TRBJ1-1	-	-	CASGLGNTEAFF	TGTGCTAGTGGTTTGGGAAACACTGAAGCTTTCTTT
TRBV11-1	TRBJ2-1	few	-	CASSLLRTPNEQFF	TGTGCCAGCAGCTTACTGAGGACTCCTAATGAGCAGTTCTTC
TRBV27	TRBJ2-1	-	-	CASSPGFSNEQFF	TGTGCCAGCAGTCCCGGCTTCTCAAATGAGCAGTTCTTC
TRBV6-6	TRBJ2-5	-	TRBD1	CASSIQGAGETQYF	TGTGCCAGCAGTATCCAGGGGGCAGGAGAGACCCAGTACTTC
TRBV5-8	TRBJ2-5	-	-	CASSSFLGETQYF	TGTGCCAGCAGCTCCTTCCTGGGGGAGACCCAGTACTTC
TRBV7-2	TRBJ2-5	-	TRBD2	CASSYPGLAGEETQYF	TGTGCCAGCAGCTACCCGGGACTAGCGGGAGAAGAGACCCAGTACTTC
TRBV7-2	TRBJ2-4	-	-	CASSWQVGIQYF	TGTGCCAGCAGCTGGCAGGTGGGCATTCAGTACTTC
TRBV28	TRBJ2-1	-	-	CASSSSTASSYNEQFF	TGTGCCAGCAGTTCCTCAACGGCTAGCTCCTACAATGAGCAGTTCTTC
TRBV5-1	TRBJ1-4	-	-	CASSLPSGFRSGEKLFF	TGCGCCAGCAGCTTGCCATCGGGGTTTCGGTCGGGTGAAAAACTGTTTTTT
TRBV11-2	TRBJ2-3	-	TRBD2	CASSPSGRTTDTQYF	TGTGCCAGCAGCCCCAGCGGGAGAACGACAGATACGCAGTATTTT
TRBV5-4	TRBJ2-5	-	-	CASSLVEPLQETQYF	TGTGCCAGCAGCTTGGTTGAGCCCCTCCAAGAGACCCAGTACTTC
TRBV6-5	TRBJ1-1	few	-	CASRTRDSEAFF	TGTGCCAGCAGAACCAGGGATTCTGAAGCTTTCTTT
TRBV27	TRBJ2-7	-	-	CASSFRPLGGGYEQYF	TGTGCCAGCAGTTTCCGACCCCTCGGGGGCGGGTACGAGCAGTACTTC
TRBV11-2	TRBJ1-4	-	-	CASSLWGEPPLF	TGTGCCAGCAGCCTCTGGGGGGAGCCCCCCCTTTTT
TRBV18	TRBJ1-5	-	-	CASRSVGDSNQPQHF	TGTGCCAGCCGGTCGGTCGGGGATTCCAATCAGCCCCAGCATTTT
TRBV10-3	TRBJ1-1	-	TRBD1	CAITEDRDAEAFF	TGTGCCATCACCGAGGACAGGGATGCTGAAGCTTTCTTT
TRBV29-1	TRBJ2-7	-	TRBD1	CSVGGRQGNEQYF	TGCAGCGTTGGGGGAAGACAGGGTAACGAGCAGTACTTC
TRBV5-1	TRBJ2-4	-	-	CASSLESLAKNIQYF	TGCGCCAGCAGCTTGGAATCGCTAGCCAAAAACATTCAGTACTTC